This T cell receptor (beta chain) originates from a study of CD8+ T cells in alopecia areata. In this sample, this clone turned up a few times. Antigen unknown. The CDR3 has 14 amino acids. Germline V gene data show CDR1 as MRHNA and CDR2 as SNTAGT. Trimming removed 4 bases from V and 3 bases from J, with 9 bases in between. The treatment here: oral pan-JAK inhibitor, 5-10 mg twice daily. Study results and limitations: Scalp samples also yield sequences from resident alphabeta T cells of normal skin. An increase in clonality over normal scalp was evident in lesional scalp, especially alopecia totalis/universalis. Numerous expanded lesional clones remained in scalp and blood during tofacitinib.

Extraction and reverse transcription of RNA yielded cDNA as the sequencing template. The repertoire was sequenced with immunoSEQ multiplex PCR; TCRdb's copy has only in-frame clones and lacks some. The sample lists 95,000 to 100,000 clones; more than 55% were seen once. Specimen: CD8+ T cells sorted from blood, collected at week 4, from a patient treated with tofacitinib. The TCR originated in a human donor with alopecia areata. This chain uses TRBV6-4 with TRBJ2-2; D unclear. CDR3 sequence (DNA): TGTGCCAGCAGTGCCAACTTCGACACCGGGGAGCTGTTTTTT. Translation: CASSANFDTGELFF.